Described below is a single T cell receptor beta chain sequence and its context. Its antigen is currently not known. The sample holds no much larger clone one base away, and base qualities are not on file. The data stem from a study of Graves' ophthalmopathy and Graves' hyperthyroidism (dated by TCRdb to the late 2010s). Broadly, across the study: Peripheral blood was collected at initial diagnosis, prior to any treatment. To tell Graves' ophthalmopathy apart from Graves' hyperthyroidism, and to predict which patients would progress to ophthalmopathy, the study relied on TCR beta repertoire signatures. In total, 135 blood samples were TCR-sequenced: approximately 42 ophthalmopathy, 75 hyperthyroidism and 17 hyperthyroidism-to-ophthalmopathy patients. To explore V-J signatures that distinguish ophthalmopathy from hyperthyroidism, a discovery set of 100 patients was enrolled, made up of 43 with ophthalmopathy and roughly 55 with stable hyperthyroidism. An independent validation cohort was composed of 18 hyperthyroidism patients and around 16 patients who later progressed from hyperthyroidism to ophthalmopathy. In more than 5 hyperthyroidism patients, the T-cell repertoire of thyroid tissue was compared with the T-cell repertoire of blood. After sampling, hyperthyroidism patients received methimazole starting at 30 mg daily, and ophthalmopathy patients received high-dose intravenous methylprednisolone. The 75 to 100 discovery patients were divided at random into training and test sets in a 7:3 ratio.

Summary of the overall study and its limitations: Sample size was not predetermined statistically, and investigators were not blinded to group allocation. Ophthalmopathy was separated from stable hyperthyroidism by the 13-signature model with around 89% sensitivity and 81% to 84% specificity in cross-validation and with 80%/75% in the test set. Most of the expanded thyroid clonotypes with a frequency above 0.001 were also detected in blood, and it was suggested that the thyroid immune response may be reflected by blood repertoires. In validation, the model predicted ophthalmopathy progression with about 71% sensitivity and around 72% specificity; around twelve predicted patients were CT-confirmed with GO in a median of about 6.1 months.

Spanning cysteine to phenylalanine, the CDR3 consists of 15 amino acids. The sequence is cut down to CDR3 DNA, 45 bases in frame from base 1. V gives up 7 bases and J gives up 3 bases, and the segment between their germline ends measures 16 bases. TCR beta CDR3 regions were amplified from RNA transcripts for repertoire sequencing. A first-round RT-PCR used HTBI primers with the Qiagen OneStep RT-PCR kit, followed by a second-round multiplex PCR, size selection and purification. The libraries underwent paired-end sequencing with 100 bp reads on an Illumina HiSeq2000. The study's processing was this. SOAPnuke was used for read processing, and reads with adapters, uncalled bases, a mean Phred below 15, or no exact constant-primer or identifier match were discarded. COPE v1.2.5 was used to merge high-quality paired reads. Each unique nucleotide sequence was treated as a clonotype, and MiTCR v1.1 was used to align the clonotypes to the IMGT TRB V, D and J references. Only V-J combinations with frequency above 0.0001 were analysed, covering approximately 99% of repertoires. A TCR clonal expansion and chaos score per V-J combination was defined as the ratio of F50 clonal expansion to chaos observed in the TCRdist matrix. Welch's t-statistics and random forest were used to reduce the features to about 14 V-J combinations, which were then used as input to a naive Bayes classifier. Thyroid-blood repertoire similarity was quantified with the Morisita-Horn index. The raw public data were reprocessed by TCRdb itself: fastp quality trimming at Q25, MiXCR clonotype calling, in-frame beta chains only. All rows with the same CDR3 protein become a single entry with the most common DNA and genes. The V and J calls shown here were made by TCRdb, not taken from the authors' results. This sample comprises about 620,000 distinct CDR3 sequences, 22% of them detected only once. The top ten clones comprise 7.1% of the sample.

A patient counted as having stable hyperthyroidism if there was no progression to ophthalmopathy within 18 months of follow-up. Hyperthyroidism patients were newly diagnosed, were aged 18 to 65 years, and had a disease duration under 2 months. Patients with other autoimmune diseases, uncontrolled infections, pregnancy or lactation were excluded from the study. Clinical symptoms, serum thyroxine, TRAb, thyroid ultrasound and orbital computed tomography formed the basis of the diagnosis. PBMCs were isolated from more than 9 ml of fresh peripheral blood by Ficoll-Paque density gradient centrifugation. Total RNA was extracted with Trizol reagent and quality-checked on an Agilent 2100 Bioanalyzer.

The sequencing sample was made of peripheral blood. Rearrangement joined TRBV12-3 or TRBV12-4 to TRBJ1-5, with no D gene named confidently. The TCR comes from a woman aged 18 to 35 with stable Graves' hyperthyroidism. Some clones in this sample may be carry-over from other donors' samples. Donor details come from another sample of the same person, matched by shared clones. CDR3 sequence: CASKDARWVNQPQHF. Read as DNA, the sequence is TGTGCCAGCAAGGACGCCCGGTGGGTCAATCAGCCCCAGCATTTT.